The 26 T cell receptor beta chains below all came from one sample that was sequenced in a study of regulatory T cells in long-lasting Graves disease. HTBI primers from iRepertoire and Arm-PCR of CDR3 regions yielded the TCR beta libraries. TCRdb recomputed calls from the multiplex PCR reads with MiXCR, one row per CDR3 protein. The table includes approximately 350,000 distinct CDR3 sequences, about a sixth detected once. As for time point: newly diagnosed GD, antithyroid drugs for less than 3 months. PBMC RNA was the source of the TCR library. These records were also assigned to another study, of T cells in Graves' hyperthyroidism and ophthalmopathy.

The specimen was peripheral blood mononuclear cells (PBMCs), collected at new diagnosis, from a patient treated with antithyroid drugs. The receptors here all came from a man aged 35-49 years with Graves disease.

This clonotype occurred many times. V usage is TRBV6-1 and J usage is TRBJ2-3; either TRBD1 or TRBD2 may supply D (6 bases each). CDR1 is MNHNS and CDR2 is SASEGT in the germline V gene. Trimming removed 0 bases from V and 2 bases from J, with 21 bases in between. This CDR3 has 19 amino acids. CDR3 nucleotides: TGTGCCAGCAGTGAAGCAGGACGCTGGGCGGGGACAACCACAGATACGCAGTATTTT. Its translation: CASSEAGRWAGTTTDTQYF.

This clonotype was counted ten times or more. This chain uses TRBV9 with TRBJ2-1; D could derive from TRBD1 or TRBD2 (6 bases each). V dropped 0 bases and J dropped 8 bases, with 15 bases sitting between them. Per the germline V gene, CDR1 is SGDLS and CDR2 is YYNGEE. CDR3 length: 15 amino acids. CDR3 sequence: CASSVEGGIGYEQFF. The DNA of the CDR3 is TGTGCCAGCAGCGTAGAAGGGGGGATAGGCTATGAGCAGTTCTTC.

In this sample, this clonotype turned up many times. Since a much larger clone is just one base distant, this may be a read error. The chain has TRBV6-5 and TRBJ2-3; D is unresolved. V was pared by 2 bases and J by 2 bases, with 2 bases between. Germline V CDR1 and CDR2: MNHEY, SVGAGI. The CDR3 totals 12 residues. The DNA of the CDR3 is TGTGCCAGCAGTTACCCCACAGATACGCAGTATTTT. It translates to CASSYPTDTQYF.

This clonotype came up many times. CDR3 sequence (DNA): TGTGCCAGCAGCACCGCTGGAATAGGGGACCGGAATCAGCCCCAGCATTTT. Protein sequence: CASSTAGIGDRNQPQHF. This chain connects TRBV6-1 to TRBJ1-5, with D maybe TRBD1 (5 bases). In germline, CDR1 is MNHNS, CDR2 SASEGT. Trimming removed 6 bases at V and 4 bases at J, with 22 bases between. The CDR3 spans 17 residues.

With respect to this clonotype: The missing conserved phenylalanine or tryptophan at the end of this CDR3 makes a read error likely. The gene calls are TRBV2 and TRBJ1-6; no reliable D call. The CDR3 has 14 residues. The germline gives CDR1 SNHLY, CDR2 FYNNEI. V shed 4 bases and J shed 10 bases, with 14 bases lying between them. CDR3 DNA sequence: TGTGCCAGCAGTGTCCGTCAAGCGAGGTCACCCCTCCACCTT. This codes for CASSVRQARSPLHL.

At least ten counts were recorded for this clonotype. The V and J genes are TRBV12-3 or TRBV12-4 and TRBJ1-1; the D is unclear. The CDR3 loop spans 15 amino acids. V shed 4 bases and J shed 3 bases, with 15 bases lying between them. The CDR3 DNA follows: TGTGCCAGCAGTTCCCCCGGGAGGGCGGACACTGAAGCTTTCTTT. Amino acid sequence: CASSSPGRADTEAFF.

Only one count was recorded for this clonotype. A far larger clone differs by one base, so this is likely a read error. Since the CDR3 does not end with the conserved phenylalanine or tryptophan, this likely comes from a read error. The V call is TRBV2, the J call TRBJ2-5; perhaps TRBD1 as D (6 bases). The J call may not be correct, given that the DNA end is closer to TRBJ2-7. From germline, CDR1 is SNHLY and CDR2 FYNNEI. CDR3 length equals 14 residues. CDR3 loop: CASRRRDNSYEQYS. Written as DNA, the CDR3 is TGTGCCAGCAGACGCCGGGACAACTCCTACGAGCAGTACTCC.

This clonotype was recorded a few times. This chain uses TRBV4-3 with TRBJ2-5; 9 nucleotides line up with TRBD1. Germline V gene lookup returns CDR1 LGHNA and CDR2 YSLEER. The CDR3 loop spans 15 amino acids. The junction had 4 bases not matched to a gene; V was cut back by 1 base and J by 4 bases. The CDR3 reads CASSQAPDRGETQYF. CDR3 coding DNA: TGCGCCAGCAGCCAAGCCCCGGACAGGGGAGAGACCCAGTACTTC.

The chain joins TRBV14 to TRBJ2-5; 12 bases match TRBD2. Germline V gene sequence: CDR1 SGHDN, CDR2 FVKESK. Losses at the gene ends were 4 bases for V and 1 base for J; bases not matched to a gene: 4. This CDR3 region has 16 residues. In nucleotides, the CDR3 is TGTGCCAGCAGCCTCTGGACTAGCGGGATCCAAGAGACCCAGTACTTC. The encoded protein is CASSLWTSGIQETQYF. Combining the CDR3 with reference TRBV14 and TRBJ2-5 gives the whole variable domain EAGVTQFPSHSVIEKGQTVTLRCDPISGHDNLYWYRRVMGKEIKFLLHFVKESKQDESGMPNNRFLAERTGGTYSTLKVQPAELEDSGVYFCASSLWTSGIQETQYFGPGTRLLVL.

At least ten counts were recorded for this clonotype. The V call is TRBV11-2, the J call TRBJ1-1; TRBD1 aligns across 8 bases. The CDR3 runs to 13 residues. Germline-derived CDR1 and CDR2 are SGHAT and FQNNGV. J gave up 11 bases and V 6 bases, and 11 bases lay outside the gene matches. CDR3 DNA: TGTGCCAGCAGTACTGACAGGGGCGGGAGGGCTTTCTTT. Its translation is CASSTDRGGRAFF. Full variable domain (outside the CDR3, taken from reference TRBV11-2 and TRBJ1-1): EAGVAQSPRYKIIEKRQSVAFWCNPISGHATLYWYQQILGQGPKLLIQFQNNGVVDDSQLPKDRFSAERLKGVDSTLKIQPAKLEDSAVYLCASSTDRGGRAFFGQGTRLTVV.

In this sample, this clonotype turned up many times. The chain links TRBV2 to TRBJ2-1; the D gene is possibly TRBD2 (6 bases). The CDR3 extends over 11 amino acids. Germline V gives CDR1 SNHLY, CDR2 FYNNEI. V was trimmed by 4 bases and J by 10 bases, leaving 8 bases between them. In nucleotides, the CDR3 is TGTGCCAGCAGTGCGGCGGGGGAGCAGTTCTTC. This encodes CASSAAGEQFF.

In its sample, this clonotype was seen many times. CDR3 in amino acids: CASSLRASSSYNSPLHF. CDR3 coding DNA: TGTGCCAGCAGCCTGCGGGCCAGTTCCTCCTATAATTCACCCCTCCACTTT. J is TRBJ1-6 and V is TRBV11-3, with D hard to call. Germline assignment: CDR1 SGHNT and CDR2 YENEEA. With 5 bases removed from V and 0 bases from J, the gap between germline ends came to 14 bases. The CDR3 is 17 residues long.

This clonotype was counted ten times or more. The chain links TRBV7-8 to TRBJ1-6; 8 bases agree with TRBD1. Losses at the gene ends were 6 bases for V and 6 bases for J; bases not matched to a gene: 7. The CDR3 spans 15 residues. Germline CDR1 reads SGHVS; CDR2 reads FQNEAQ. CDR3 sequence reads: CASREDREVNSPLHF. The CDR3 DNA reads TGTGCCAGCAGGGAGGACAGGGAGGTTAATTCACCCCTCCACTTT.

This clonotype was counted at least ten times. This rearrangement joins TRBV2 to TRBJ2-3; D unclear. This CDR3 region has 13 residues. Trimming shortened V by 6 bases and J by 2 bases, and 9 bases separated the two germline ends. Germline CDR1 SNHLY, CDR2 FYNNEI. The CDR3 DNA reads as TGTGCCAGCAGCCGGATGCACACAGATACGCAGTATTTT. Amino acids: CASSRMHTDTQYF.

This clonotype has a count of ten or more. The CDR3 sequence: CASSPTGARGDTQYF. Written as DNA, the CDR3 is TGTGCCAGCAGTCCGACCGGGGCAAGGGGGGATACGCAGTATTTT. The chain employs TRBV28 and TRBJ2-3, with D perhaps TRBD1 (6 bases). The CDR3 runs 15 residues. Trimming took 5 bases from V and 6 from J, leaving 18 bases between them. Looked up from germline, CDR1 is MDHEN and CDR2 is SYDVKM.

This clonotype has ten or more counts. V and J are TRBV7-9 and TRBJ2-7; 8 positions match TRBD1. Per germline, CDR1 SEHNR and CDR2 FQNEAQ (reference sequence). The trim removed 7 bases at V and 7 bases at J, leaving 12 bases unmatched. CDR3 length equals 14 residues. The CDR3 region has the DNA TGTGCCAGCAACATCAATCAGGGGGCTGGGGAGCAGTACTTC. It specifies CASNINQGAGEQYF. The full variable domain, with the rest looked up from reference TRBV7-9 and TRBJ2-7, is DTGVSQNPRHKITKRGQNVTFRCDPISEHNRLYWYRQTLGQGPEFLTYFQNEAQLEKSRLLSDRFSAERPKGSFSTLEIQRTEQGDSAMYLCASNINQGAGEQYFGPGTRLTVT.

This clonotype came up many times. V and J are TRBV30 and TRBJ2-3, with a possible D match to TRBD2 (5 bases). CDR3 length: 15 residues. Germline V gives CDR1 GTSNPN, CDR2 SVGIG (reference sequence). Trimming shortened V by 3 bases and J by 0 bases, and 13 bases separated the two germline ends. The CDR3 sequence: CAWSVLGASTDTQYF. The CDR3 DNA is TGTGCCTGGAGCGTCTTGGGAGCGAGCACAGATACGCAGTATTTT.

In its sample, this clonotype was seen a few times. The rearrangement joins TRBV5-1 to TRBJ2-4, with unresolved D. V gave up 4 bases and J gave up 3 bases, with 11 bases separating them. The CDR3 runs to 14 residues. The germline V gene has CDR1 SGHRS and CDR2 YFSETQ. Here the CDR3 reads CASSPVPDKNIQYF. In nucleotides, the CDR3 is TGCGCCAGCAGCCCGGTCCCGGACAAAAACATTCAGTACTTC.

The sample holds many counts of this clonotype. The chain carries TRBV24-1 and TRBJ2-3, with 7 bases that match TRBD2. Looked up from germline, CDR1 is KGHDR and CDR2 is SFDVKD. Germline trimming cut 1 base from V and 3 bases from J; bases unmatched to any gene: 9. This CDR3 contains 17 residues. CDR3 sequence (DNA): TGTGCCACCAGTGATTTAAGGGGTACGGGGGGAACAGATACGCAGTATTTT. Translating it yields CATSDLRGTGGTDTQYF.

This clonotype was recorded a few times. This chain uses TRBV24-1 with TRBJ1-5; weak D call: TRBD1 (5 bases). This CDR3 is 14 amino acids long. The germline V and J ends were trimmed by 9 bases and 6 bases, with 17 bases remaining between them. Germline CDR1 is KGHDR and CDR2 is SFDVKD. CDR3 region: CATSEKGSGQPQHF. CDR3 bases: TGTGCCACCTCGGAGAAGGGGTCGGGTCAGCCCCAGCATTTT.

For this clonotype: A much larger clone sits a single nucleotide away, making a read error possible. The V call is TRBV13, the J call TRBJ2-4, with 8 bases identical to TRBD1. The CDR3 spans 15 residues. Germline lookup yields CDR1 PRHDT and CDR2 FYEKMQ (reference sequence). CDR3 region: CAGSPWTGAKNIQYF. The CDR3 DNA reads TGTGCCGGCAGCCCGTGGACAGGGGCCAAAAACATTCAGTACTTC.

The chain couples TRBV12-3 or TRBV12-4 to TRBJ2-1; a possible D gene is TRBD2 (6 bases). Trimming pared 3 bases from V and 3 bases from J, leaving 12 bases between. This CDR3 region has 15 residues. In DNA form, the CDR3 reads TGTGCCAGCAGTTTGGGGGACTCATTCTACAATGAGCAGTTCTTC. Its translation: CASSLGDSFYNEQFF.

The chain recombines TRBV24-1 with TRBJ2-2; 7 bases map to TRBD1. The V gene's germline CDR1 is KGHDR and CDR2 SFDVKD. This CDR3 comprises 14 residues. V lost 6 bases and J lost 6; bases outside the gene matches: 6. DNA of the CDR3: TGTGCCACCAGTATACAGGGGAGAGCCGGGGAGCTGTTTTTT. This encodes CATSIQGRAGELFF.

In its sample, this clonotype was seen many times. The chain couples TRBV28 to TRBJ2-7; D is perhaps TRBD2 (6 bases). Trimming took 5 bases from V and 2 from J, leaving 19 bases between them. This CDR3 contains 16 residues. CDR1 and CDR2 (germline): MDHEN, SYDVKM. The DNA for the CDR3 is TGTGCCAGCAGTCCCGGAGGAGGAGGGAATACCTACGAGCAGTACTTC. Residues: CASSPGGGGNTYEQYF. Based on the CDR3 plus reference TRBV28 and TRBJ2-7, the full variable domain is DVKVTQSSRYLVKRTGEKVFLECVQDMDHENMFWYRQDPGLGLRLIYFSYDVKMKEKGDIPEGYSVSREKKERFSLILESASTNQTSMYLCASSPGGGGNTYEQYFGPGTRLTVT.

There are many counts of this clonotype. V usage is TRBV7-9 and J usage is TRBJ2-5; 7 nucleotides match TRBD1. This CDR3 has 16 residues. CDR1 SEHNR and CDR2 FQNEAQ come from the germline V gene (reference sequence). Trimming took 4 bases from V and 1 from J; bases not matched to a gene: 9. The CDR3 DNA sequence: TGTGCCAGCAGCTCCGGGACAGCGATCCTCCAAGAGACCCAGTACTTC. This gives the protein CASSSGTAILQETQYF. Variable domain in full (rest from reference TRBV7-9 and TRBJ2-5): DTGVSQNPRHKITKRGQNVTFRCDPISEHNRLYWYRQTLGQGPEFLTYFQNEAQLEKSRLLSDRFSAERPKGSFSTLEIQRTEQGDSAMYLCASSSGTAILQETQYFGPGTRLLVL.

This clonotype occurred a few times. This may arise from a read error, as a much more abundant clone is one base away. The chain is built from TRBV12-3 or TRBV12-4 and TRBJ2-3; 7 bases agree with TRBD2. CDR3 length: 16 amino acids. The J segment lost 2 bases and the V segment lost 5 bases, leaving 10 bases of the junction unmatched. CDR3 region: CASSPHPGGTTDTQYF. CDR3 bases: TGTGCCAGCAGTCCACATCCCGGGGGGACCACAGATACGCAGTATTTT.